These 13 T cell receptor beta chains share one sample of origin, sequenced in a study of identical twins. TCRdb analysed the 5' RACE reads with MiXCR anew, one entry per CDR3 protein. Of around 530,000 distinct CDR3 sequences listed, about 16% are singletons. These records were also assigned to another study, of yellow fever vaccine responses in identical twins.

The sequenced sample consisted of CD4+ T cells sorted from blood. The source is a young woman in good health.

The chain recombines TRBV27 with TRBJ1-6, with TRBD1 as a possible D gene (5 bases). CDR1 and CDR2 from the germline V gene are MNHEY and SMNVEV (reference sequence). Trimming cost V 5 bases and J 7 bases, with 15 bases left between them. The CDR3 is made up of 15 amino acids. The CDR3, as DNA: TGTGCCAGCAGTCCCCGGGACCGATCGAATTCACCCCTCCACTTT. Amino acid sequence: CASSPRDRSNSPLHF.

This clonotype was counted between two and nine times. CDR3 region: CSARGETGGRESQHF. The DNA for the CDR3 is TGCAGTGCTAGAGGGGAAACAGGGGGCAGGGAGTCCCAGCATTTT. V and J are TRBV20-1 and TRBJ1-5; 9 positions match TRBD1. Germline loops: CDR1 DFQATT, CDR2 SNEGSKA (reference sequence). The CDR3 sequence is 15 residues long. V was clipped by 1 base and J by 11 bases; unmatched bases: 12.

The rearrangement joins TRBV12-3 or TRBV12-4 to TRBJ1-6, with D possibly matching TRBD1 (6 bases). V was shortened by 6 bases and J by 5 bases, with 17 bases between the two germline ends. The CDR3 extends over 16 amino acids. The CDR3 DNA follows: TGTGCCAGCAGCCTAGGTGGGGGCTCGGATAATTCACCCCTCCACTTT. Protein product: CASSLGGGSDNSPLHF.

The chain has TRBV20-1 and TRBJ2-3; D call uncertain. The germline V gene encodes CDR1 DFQATT and CDR2 SNEGSKA (reference sequence). The CDR3 contains 12 residues. With 5 bases removed from V and 6 bases from J, the gap between germline ends came to 12 bases. CDR3 residues: CSAYGVGDTQYF. CDR3 DNA: TGCAGTGCTTATGGGGTGGGGGATACGCAGTATTTT.

The V call is TRBV20-1, the J call TRBJ2-1; 9 nucleotides agree with TRBD1. The CDR3 is 14 residues long. The junction had 7 bases not matched to a gene; V was cut back by 6 bases and J by 4 bases. The V gene's germline CDR1 is DFQATT and CDR2 SNEGSKA (reference sequence). CDR3 residues: CSAKPGQGYNEQFF. The DNA for the CDR3 is TGCAGTGCAAAACCGGGACAGGGATACAATGAGCAGTTCTTC.

This clonotype has more than one count but fewer than ten. The V gene is TRBV20-1, the J gene TRBJ2-1; D possibly corresponds to TRBD2 (6 bases). Germline assignment: CDR1 DFQATT and CDR2 SNEGSKA (reference sequence). Between the trimmed V and J ends, which lost 5 bases and 10 bases, there was a span of 12 bases. The CDR3 totals 11 residues. CDR3 amino acids: CSARDFFEQFF. The CDR3 DNA follows: TGCAGTGCTCGGGACTTCTTCGAGCAGTTCTTC.

The chain combines TRBV5-4 with TRBJ2-1; D is possibly TRBD2 (5 bases). The CDR3 sequence is 16 residues long. The V gene lost 2 bases and the J gene lost 0 bases, with 12 bases spanning the gap. Germline CDR1 reads SGHNT; CDR2 reads YYREEE (reference sequence). Here the CDR3 reads CASSLFSGSSYNEQFF. CDR3 bases: TGTGCCAGCAGCTTATTCTCGGGGAGCTCCTACAATGAGCAGTTCTTC.

This clonotype was recorded only once. V usage is TRBV4-1 and J usage is TRBJ2-7; 10 bases fit TRBD1. With 0 bases clipped from V and 7 bases from J, the junction kept 12 bases outside the gene matches. Germline values: CDR1 MGHRA, CDR2 YSYEKL. The CDR3 extends over 17 amino acids. As DNA, the CDR3 is TGCGCCAGCAGCCAAGATGGGGGGACAGGGGCCCTAAGGGAGCAGTACTTC. Protein: CASSQDGGTGALREQYF.

The sample holds a few counts of this clonotype. V gene TRBV24-1 combines with J gene TRBJ2-7, with 7 bases identical to TRBD1. Trimming took 7 bases from V and 2 from J; bases not matched to a gene: 7. The germline V gene encodes CDR1 KGHDR and CDR2 SFDVKD. This CDR3 spans 14 amino acids. The CDR3 sequence: CATSRQGDTYEQYF. The CDR3 DNA follows: TGTGCCACCAGCCGACAGGGAGATACCTACGAGCAGTACTTC.

In this sample, this clonotype turned up many times. A junction end diverges from the germline sequence, so it may reflect a read error. The J gene is TRBJ2-3, the V gene TRBV5-1; TRBD2 matches at 10 bases. CDR1 SGHRS and CDR2 YFSETQ come from the germline V gene. CDR3 length: 15 residues. In DNA, the CDR3 is TGTGCCAGCAGTAGGACTAGCGGCAGCACAGATACGCAGTATTTT. Translating gives CASSRTSGSTDTQYF.

This clonotype was seen a handful of times. This chain links TRBV20-1 with TRBJ2-1; 12 positions agree with TRBD2. With 5 bases clipped from V and 6 bases from J, the junction kept 5 bases outside the gene matches. The CDR3 is made up of 14 amino acids. Germline assignment: CDR1 DFQATT and CDR2 SNEGSKA (reference sequence). The CDR3 DNA follows: TGCAGTGCTCCCAGGACTAGCGGGACCAATGAGCAGTTCTTC. As protein: CSAPRTSGTNEQFF.

The chain recombines TRBV28 with TRBJ1-2; a possible D gene is TRBD1 (6 bases). Trimming cost V 9 bases and J 2 bases, with 10 bases left between them. CDR1 is MDHEN and CDR2 is SYDVKM in the germline V gene. This CDR3 region has 12 residues. CDR3 protein: CASGGRNYGYTF. DNA of the CDR3: TGTGCCAGTGGGGGCAGAAACTATGGCTACACCTTC.

The V and J genes are TRBV20-1 and TRBJ2-3; D gene unclear. This CDR3 comprises 12 residues. Per the germline V gene, CDR1 is DFQATT and CDR2 is SNEGSKA (reference sequence). The V gene lost 3 bases and the J gene lost 1 base, with 5 bases spanning the gap. CDR3 nucleotides: TGCAGTGCTAGTGACGGCACAGATACGCAGTATTTT. Its protein is CSASDGTDTQYF.